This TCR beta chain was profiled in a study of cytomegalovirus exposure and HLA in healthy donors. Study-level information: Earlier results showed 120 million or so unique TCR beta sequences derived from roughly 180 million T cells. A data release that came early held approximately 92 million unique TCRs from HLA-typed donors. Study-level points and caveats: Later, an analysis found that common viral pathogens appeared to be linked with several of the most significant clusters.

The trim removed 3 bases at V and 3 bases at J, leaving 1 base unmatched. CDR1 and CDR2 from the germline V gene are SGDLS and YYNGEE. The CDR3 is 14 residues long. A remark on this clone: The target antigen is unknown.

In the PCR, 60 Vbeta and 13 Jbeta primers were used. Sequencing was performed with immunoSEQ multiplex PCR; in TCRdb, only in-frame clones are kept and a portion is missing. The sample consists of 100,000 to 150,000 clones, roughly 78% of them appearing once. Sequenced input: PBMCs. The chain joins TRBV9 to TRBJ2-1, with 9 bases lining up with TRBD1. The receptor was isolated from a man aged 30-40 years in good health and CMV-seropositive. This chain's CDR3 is CASSGTGVYNEQFF. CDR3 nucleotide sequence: TGTGCCAGCAGCGGGACAGGGGTCTACAATGAGCAGTTCTTC.